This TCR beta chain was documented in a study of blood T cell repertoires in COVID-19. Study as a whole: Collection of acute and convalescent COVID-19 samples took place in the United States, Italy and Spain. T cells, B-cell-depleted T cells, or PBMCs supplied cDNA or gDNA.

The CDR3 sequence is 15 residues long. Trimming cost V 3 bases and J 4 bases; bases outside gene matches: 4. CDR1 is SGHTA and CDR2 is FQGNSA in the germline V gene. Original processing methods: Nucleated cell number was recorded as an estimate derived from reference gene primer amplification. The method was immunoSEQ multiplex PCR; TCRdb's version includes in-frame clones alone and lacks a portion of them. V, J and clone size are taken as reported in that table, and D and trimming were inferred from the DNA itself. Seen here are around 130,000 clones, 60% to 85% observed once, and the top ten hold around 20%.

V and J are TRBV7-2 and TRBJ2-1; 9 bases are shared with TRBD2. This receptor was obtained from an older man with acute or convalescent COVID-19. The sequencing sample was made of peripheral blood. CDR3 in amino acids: CASSFGSGGYNEQFF. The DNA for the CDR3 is TGTGCCAGCAGCTTTGGGAGCGGGGGGTACAATGAGCAGTTCTTC.